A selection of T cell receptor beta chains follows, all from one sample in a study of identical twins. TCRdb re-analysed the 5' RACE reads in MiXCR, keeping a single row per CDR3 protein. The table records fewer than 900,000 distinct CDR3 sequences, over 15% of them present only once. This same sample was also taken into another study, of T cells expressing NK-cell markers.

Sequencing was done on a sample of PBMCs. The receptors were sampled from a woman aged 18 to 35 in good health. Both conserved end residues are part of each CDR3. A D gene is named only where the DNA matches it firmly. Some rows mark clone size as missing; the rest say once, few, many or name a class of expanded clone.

DNA: TGTGCCAGCAGCGGGGGACCTAAATTTGAGCCCCAGCATTTT
CDR3: CASSGGPKFEPQHF
J: TRBJ1-5
V: TRBV9
size: -
length: 14
D: -

DNA: TGTGCCAGCAGCGCTGGGACAGTTAGCGGGGAGCTGTTTTTT
CDR3: CASSAGTVSGELFF
J: TRBJ2-2
V: TRBV7-6
size: -
length: 14
D: TRBD1

DNA: TGTGCCATCAGTGAGGGGGGAGGGACTGAAGCTTTCTTT
CDR3: CAISEGGGTEAFF
J: TRBJ1-1
V: TRBV10-3
size: many
length: 13
D: -

DNA: TGCGCCAGCAGCCCCTGGGACCAGAGTGGAGATACGCAGTATTTT
CDR3: CASSPWDQSGDTQYF
J: TRBJ2-3
V: TRBV5-1
size: -
length: 15
D: -

DNA: TGCAGTGCCAAGGACAGGGCAAATTCACCCCTCCACTTT
CDR3: CSAKDRANSPLHF
J: TRBJ1-6
V: TRBV20-1
size: -
length: 13
D: TRBD1

DNA: TGTGCCAGCAGCCGGGACAGGAGTGAAGCTTTCTTT
CDR3: CASSRDRSEAFF
J: TRBJ1-1
V: TRBV7-9
size: many
length: 12
D: TRBD1

DNA: TGTGCCAGCAGCTTGACACCTCCTGGGGCCAACGTCCTGACTTTC
CDR3: CASSLTPPGANVLTF
J: TRBJ2-6
V: TRBV7-2
size: -
length: 15
D: -

DNA: TGCAGTGCGGCGAGGAGCATTCCGACCTACGAGCAGTACTTC
CDR3: CSAARSIPTYEQYF
J: TRBJ2-7
V: TRBV20-1
size: -
length: 14
D: -

DNA: TGTGCCAGCAGTGCCCGGGCCAGCACCTATAATTCACCCCTCCACTTT
CDR3: CASSARASTYNSPLHF
J: TRBJ1-6
V: TRBV12-3/TRBV12-4
size: few
length: 16
D: -

DNA: TGTGCCAGCAGCATCCCGGGACAGGGAGAAAACACGCAGTATTTT
CDR3: CASSIPGQGENTQYF
J: TRBJ2-3
V: TRBV5-4
size: -
length: 15
D: TRBD1

DNA: TGTGCCAGCAGCTTAGTGGCGGGGGGGGCTGCGGCCCAGTACTTC
CDR3: CASSLVAGGAAAQYF
J: TRBJ2-5
V: TRBV11-2
size: -
length: 15
D: TRBD2

DNA: TGCGCCAGCAGTGCCGGGACAGGGGCCCCCACAGATACGCAGTATTTT
CDR3: CASSAGTGAPTDTQYF
J: TRBJ2-3
V: TRBV10-2
size: -
length: 16
D: TRBD1

DNA: TGTGCCATACAGGGGAACGCTGAAGCTTTCTTT
CDR3: CAIQGNAEAFF
J: TRBJ1-1
V: TRBV6-2/TRBV6-3
size: -
length: 11
D: TRBD1

DNA: TGCAGTGCTCGGACAGGGTTGTCTTACGAGCAGTACTTC
CDR3: CSARTGLSYEQYF
J: TRBJ2-7
V: TRBV20-1
size: few
length: 13
D: TRBD1

DNA: TGTGCCAGCAGCTGGGCTACTAACTATGGCTACACCTTC
CDR3: CASSWATNYGYTF
J: TRBJ1-2
V: TRBV14
size: -
length: 13
D: -

DNA: TGTGCCAGTAGTATTAGCGGGGCGGGGAATACGCAGTATTTT
CDR3: CASSISGAGNTQYF
J: TRBJ2-3
V: TRBV19
size: once
length: 14
D: TRBD2

DNA: TGTGCCACGGACCATACCGTATACGAGCAGTACTTC
CDR3: CATDHTVYEQYF
J: TRBJ2-7
V: TRBV7-9
size: -
length: 12
D: -

DNA: TGTGCCAGCAGCAGACGGGGACTCCAGATACAAGAGACCCAGTACTTC
CDR3: CASSRRGLQIQETQYF
J: TRBJ2-5
V: TRBV7-2
size: -
length: 16
D: -

DNA: TGCGCCAGCAATGGCGGGGCTTTCACAGATACGCAGTATTTT
CDR3: CASNGGAFTDTQYF
J: TRBJ2-3
V: TRBV5-1
size: few
length: 14
D: -

DNA: TGTGCCAGCAGTTTTGAGGCAGGGGGGGCCTACGAGCAGTACTTC
CDR3: CASSFEAGGAYEQYF
J: TRBJ2-7
V: TRBV27
size: few
length: 15
D: -

DNA: TGCGCCAGCACCCGATATGGGCGGGGCCGCACAGATACGCAGTATTTT
CDR3: CASTRYGRGRTDTQYF
J: TRBJ2-3
V: TRBV10-2
size: -
length: 16
D: -

DNA: TGTGCCATCAGCCTGGACAGGGGAGCGCATGAGCAGTTCTTC
CDR3: CAISLDRGAHEQFF
J: TRBJ2-1
V: TRBV10-3
size: -
length: 14
D: TRBD1

DNA: TGCAGCGTTGTAAGGACGAACACTGAAGCTTTCTTT
CDR3: CSVVRTNTEAFF
J: TRBJ1-1
V: TRBV29-1
size: -
length: 12
D: -

DNA: TGCAGTGCTACCTTTGGACAGGCCTATGGCTACACCTTC
CDR3: CSATFGQAYGYTF
J: TRBJ1-2
V: TRBV20-1
size: -
length: 13
D: TRBD1

DNA: TGTGCCAGCAGTTGGGGACAACCGAACACTGAAGCTTTCTTT
CDR3: CASSWGQPNTEAFF
J: TRBJ1-1
V: TRBV12-3/TRBV12-4
size: -
length: 14
D: -